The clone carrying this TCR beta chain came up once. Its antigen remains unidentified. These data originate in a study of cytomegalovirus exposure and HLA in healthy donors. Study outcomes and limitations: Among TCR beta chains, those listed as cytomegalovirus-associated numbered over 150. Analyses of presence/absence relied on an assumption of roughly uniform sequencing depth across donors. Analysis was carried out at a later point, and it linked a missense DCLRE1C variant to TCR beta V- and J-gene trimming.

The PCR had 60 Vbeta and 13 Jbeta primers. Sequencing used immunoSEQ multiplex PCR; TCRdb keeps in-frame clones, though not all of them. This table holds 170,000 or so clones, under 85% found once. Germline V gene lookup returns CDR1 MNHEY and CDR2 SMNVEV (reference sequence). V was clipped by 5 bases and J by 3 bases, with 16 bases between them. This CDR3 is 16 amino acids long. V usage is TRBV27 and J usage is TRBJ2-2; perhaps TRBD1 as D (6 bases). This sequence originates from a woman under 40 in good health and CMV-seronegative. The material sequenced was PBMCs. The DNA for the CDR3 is TGTGCCAGCAGTAACAGGGTAACCGGTGACACCGGGGAGCTGTTTTTT. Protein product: CASSNRVTGDTGELFF.